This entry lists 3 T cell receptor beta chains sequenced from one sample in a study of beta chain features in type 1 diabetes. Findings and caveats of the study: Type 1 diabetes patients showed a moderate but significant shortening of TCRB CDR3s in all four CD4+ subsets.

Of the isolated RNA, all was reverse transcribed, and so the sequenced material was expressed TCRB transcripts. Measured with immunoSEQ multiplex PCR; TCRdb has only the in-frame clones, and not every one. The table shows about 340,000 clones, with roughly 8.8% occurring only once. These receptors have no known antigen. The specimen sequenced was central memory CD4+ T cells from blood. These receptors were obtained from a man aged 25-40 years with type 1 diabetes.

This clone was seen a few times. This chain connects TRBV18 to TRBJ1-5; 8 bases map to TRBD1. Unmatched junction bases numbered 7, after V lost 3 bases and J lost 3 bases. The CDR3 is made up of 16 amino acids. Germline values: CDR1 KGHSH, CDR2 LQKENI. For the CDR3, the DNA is TGTGCCAGCTCACCGGGACAGGTCAATGACAATCAGCCCCAGCATTTT. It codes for CASSPGQVNDNQPQHF. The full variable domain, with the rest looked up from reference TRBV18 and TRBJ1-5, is NAGVMQNPRHLVRRRGQEARLRCSPMKGHSHVYWYRQLPEEGLKFMVYLQKENIIDESGMPKERFSAEFPKEGPSILRIQQVVRGDSAAYFCASSPGQVNDNQPQHFGDGTRLSIL.

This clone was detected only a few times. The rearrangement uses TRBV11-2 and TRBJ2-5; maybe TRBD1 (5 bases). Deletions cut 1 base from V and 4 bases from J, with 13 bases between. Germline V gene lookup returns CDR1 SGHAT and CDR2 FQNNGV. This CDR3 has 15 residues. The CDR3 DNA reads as TGTGCCAGCAGCTTAGGGGGCGGCGGCCTAGAGACCCAGTACTTC. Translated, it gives CASSLGGGGLETQYF.

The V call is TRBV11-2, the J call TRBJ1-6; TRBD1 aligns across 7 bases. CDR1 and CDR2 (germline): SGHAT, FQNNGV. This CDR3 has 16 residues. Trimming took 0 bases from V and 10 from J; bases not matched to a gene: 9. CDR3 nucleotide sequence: TGTGCCAGCAGCTTAGAGGGCAGGGGGTCCCCCTCACCCCTCCACTTT. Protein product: CASSLEGRGSPSPLHF.